The 28 T cell receptor beta chains reported below all come from one sample, sequenced in a study of radiation and T cells in renal cell carcinoma. Clones were read by immunoSEQ multiplex PCR, and TCRdb kept only the in-frame ones, dropping some. The profile shows around 80,000 clones, 82% of them singletons. Time point here: blood 2 weeks post-SBRT. Treatment meaning: 15 Gy SBRT to primary tumor, nephrectomy 4 weeks later. The sequencing used blood, collected from a patient whose treatment included radiotherapy and nephrectomy. The receptor set was obtained from a man aged 55 to 70 with renal cell carcinoma.

This clone appeared once. V is TRBV4-1 and J is TRBJ2-2; TRBD2 matches 11 bases. The CDR3 length is 21 residues. Germline V gives CDR1 MGHRA, CDR2 YSYEKL. The junction had 14 bases not matched to a gene; V was cut back by 2 bases and J by 0 bases. The CDR3 spells CASSQRRTGTSGGANTGELFF. Here the CDR3 DNA reads TGCGCCAGCAGCCAACGCCGGACCGGGACTAGCGGAGGGGCGAACACCGGGGAGCTGTTTTTT.

The J gene is TRBJ1-1, the V gene TRBV7-9, with D unclear. The length of the CDR3 is 13 residues. The germline gives CDR1 SEHNR, CDR2 FQNEAQ (reference sequence). Deletions cut 3 bases from V and 1 base from J, with 6 bases between. The CDR3 DNA reads TGTGCCAGCAGCTTCCATACGAACACTGAAGCTTTCTTT. Translated, it gives CASSFHTNTEAFF.

The rearrangement links TRBV5-1 to TRBJ1-1; D remains ambiguous. The CDR3 consists of 14 residues. The germline gives CDR1 SGHRS, CDR2 YFSETQ. Trimming shortened V by 2 bases and J by 10 bases, and 18 bases separated the two germline ends. DNA for the CDR3: TGCGCCAGCAGCTTCACCGTCCGGACCTCGGGAGCTTTCTTT. As protein: CASSFTVRTSGAFF.

The chain couples TRBV5-1 to TRBJ2-5; 14 positions agree with TRBD2. The DNA end is a closer match to TRBJ2-7, so the J assignment may be wrong. The CDR3 is made up of 16 amino acids. From germline, CDR1 is SGHRS and CDR2 YFSETQ. The CDR3 sequence is CASSGGLAGDPHEQYF. CDR3 nucleotide sequence: TGCGCCAGCAGCGGGGGACTAGCGGGAGATCCCCACGAGCAGTACTTC.

The gene calls are TRBV11-1 and TRBJ2-6, with 7 nucleotides matching TRBD2. V dropped 0 bases and J dropped 1; count of bases not matched to a gene: 6. The germline V gene encodes CDR1 SGHAT and CDR2 FQDESV (reference sequence). The CDR3 is 18 amino acids. Here the CDR3 reads CASSLAPGGWSGANVLTF. CDR3 coding DNA: TGTGCCAGCAGCTTAGCGCCCGGGGGGTGGTCTGGGGCCAACGTCCTGACTTTC.

Here the CDR3 DNA reads TGTGCCAGCAGCTTTGTGGCCAGACCCTATGGCTACACCTTC. This codes for CASSFVARPYGYTF. The V and J genes are TRBV7-8 and TRBJ1-2; D is undetermined. The CDR3 totals 14 residues. The germline V gene has CDR1 SGHVS and CDR2 FQNEAQ. Trimming cost V 3 bases and J 4 bases, with 12 bases left between them.

The rearrangement links TRBV7-9 to TRBJ2-7; 13 bases line up with TRBD2. J was trimmed by 4 bases and V by 5 bases; bases with no gene match: 11. The germline V gene has CDR1 SEHNR and CDR2 FQNEAQ (reference sequence). The CDR3 loop spans 17 amino acids. CDR3: CASSALTSGRASYEQYF. CDR3 sequence (DNA): TGTGCCAGCAGCGCCCTAACTAGCGGGAGGGCCAGTTACGAGCAGTACTTC.

This chain joins TRBV19 and TRBJ2-1; D is ambiguous. From germline, CDR1 is LNHDA and CDR2 SQIVND (reference sequence). The CDR3 extends over 14 amino acids. Trimming shortened V by 3 bases and J by 6 bases, and 12 bases separated the two germline ends. The CDR3 nucleotides read TGTGCCAGTAGTATGGACCGAGATGGCAATGAGCAGTTCTTC. Amino acids: CASSMDRDGNEQFF.

The genes are TRBV5-1 and TRBJ2-3; no clear D gene. The CDR3 sequence is 11 residues long. V was shortened by 7 bases and J by 4 bases, with 7 bases between the two germline ends. The germline V gene encodes CDR1 SGHRS and CDR2 YFSETQ. CDR3 bases: TGCGCCAGCCAGCAGGCAGATACGCAGTATTTT. The encoded protein is CASQQADTQYF. The complete variable domain, with remaining parts taken from reference TRBV5-1 and TRBJ2-3, reads KAGVTQTPRYLIKTRGQQVTLSCSPISGHRSVSWYQQTPGQGLQFLFEYFSETQRNKGNFPGRFSGRQFSNSRSEMNVSTLELGDSALYLCASQQADTQYFGPGTRLTVL.

The rearrangement joins TRBV29-1 to TRBJ1-1, with D hard to call. V was pared by 7 bases and J by 6 bases, with 9 bases between. Germline V CDR1 and CDR2: SQVTM, ANQGSEA. The CDR3 is made up of 10 amino acids. DNA for the CDR3: TGCAGCGCGGAATGGTCTGAAGCTTTCTTT. Its translation is CSAEWSEAFF.

The rearrangement links TRBV20-1 to TRBJ2-5; D is uncertain. Judging by the DNA end, TRBJ2-7 fits better; the J call may be wrong. Germline CDR1 is DFQATT and CDR2 is SNEGSKA (reference sequence). This CDR3 spans 11 amino acids. CDR3 amino acids: CSARVDDEQYF. The CDR3 bases are TGCAGTGCTAGAGTTGACGACGAGCAGTACTTC.

The V call is TRBV25-1, the J call TRBJ1-5; the D is unclear. Germline CDR1 and CDR2: MGHDK and SYGVNS. Trimming took off 4 bases at V and 4 bases at J, with 5 bases between the two ends. This CDR3 is 12 amino acids long. CDR3 sequence reads: CASSGVNQPQHF. For the CDR3, the DNA is TGTGCCAGCAGTGGAGTAAATCAGCCCCAGCATTTT.

The J gene is TRBJ1-6, the V gene TRBV5-6; D is ambiguous. Germline CDR1 reads SGHDT; CDR2 reads YYEEEE. Trimming shortened V by 4 bases and J by 4 bases, and 12 bases separated the two germline ends. CDR3 length: 15 residues. The CDR3 DNA reads as TGTGCCAGCAGCACCTATACGGATTATAATTCACCCCTCCACTTT. Protein sequence: CASSTYTDYNSPLHF.

The genes are TRBV9 and TRBJ2-5; 10 positions agree with TRBD2. CDR1 and CDR2 from the germline V gene are SGDLS and YYNGEE. This CDR3 region has 19 residues. J was trimmed by 2 bases and V by 4 bases; bases with no gene match: 17. DNA of the CDR3: TGTGCCAGCAGCCATACTACTAAAAAGCGGGAGGGCCTTCAAGAGACCCAGTACTTC. This encodes CASSHTTKKREGLQETQYF.

The chain links TRBV5-1 to TRBJ2-3; 7 bases agree with TRBD2. V lost 2 bases and J lost 5; bases outside the gene matches: 5. Germline lookup yields CDR1 SGHRS and CDR2 YFSETQ. There are 14 residues in the CDR3. CDR3 in amino acids: CASSFSREIDTQYF. The CDR3 DNA follows: TGCGCCAGCAGCTTCTCGCGGGAGATAGATACGCAGTATTTT.

This clone was recorded a few times. The chain has TRBV5-1 and TRBJ1-1; D is uncertain. V shed 0 bases and J shed 4 bases, with 16 bases lying between them. This CDR3 is 16 amino acids long. CDR1 is SGHRS, CDR2 YFSETQ, per germline. The CDR3 DNA is TGCGCCAGCAGCTTGGATATACTGCTAAAAGGCACTGAAGCTTTCTTT. Amino acids: CASSLDILLKGTEAFF.

The chain combines TRBV6-6 with TRBJ2-2, with 8 positions matching TRBD1. With 6 bases clipped from V and 4 bases from J, the junction kept 4 bases outside the gene matches. The CDR3 loop spans 14 amino acids. Per the germline V gene, CDR1 is MNHNY and CDR2 is SVGAGI (reference sequence). The CDR3 DNA reads TGTGCCAGCAGACAACAGGGGGGCACCGGGGAGCTGTTTTTT. Translation gives CASRQQGGTGELFF.

The J gene is TRBJ2-7, the V gene TRBV5-1, with TRBD1 identical over 9 bases. With V trimmed by 5 bases and J by 2 bases, 5 bases remained unmatched. This CDR3 region has 14 residues. Germline lookup yields CDR1 SGHRS and CDR2 YFSETQ. CDR3 residues: CASRSGQGPYEQYF. The CDR3 DNA sequence: TGCGCCAGCAGATCCGGACAGGGGCCCTACGAGCAGTACTTC.

The CDR3 nucleotides read TGTGCCACCAGCAGTGTCGGGGACAGGGGAGGGTATGAGCAGTTCTTC. This translates into CATSSVGDRGGYEQFF. The chain employs TRBV15 and TRBJ2-1; TRBD1 matches at 10 bases. This CDR3 spans 16 amino acids. Trimming removed 3 bases from V and 8 bases from J; junction bases left unmatched: 10. Germline CDR1 is LNHNV and CDR2 is YYDKDF (reference sequence). The full variable domain, with the rest looked up from reference TRBV15 and TRBJ2-1, is DAMVIQNPRYQVTQFGKPVTLSCSQTLNHNVMYWYQQKSSQAPKLLFHYYDKDFNNEADTPDNFQSRRPNTSFCFLDIRSPGLGDTAMYLCATSSVGDRGGYEQFFGPGTRLTVL.

The chain links TRBV11-3 to TRBJ2-3; D tentatively fits TRBD1 or TRBD2 (6 bases each). Germline V lookup: CDR1 SGHNT, CDR2 YENEEA. V gave up 5 bases and J gave up 7 bases, with 25 bases separating them. The CDR3 sequence is 17 residues long. CDR3 loop: CASSMTGSWGDLNTQYF. CDR3 DNA: TGTGCCAGCAGCATGACAGGTTCTTGGGGGGATTTGAATACGCAGTATTTT.

The V gene is TRBV25-1, the J gene TRBJ1-6, with D perhaps matching TRBD1 (6 bases). Between the trimmed V and J ends, which lost 5 bases and 5 bases, there was a span of 10 bases. The CDR3 contains 14 residues. Germline CDR1 MGHDK, CDR2 SYGVNS. This CDR3 reads CASSFGQNNSPLHF. The CDR3 DNA is TGTGCCAGCAGTTTCGGACAGAATAATTCACCCCTCCACTTT.

This clone was detected only a few times. The V gene is TRBV5-4, the J gene TRBJ2-5, with 7 bases aligning to TRBD2. The CDR3 sequence is 15 residues long. Germline V gives CDR1 SGHNT, CDR2 YYREEE (reference sequence). The ends lost 4 bases at V and 4 bases at J; junction bases unmatched: 10. The CDR3 loop reads CASSLKLGEGETQYF. The CDR3 DNA is TGTGCCAGCAGCCTAAAGCTTGGGGAGGGAGAGACCCAGTACTTC.

This clone was recorded a few times. The chain employs TRBV29-1 and TRBJ2-2; D may be TRBD1 or TRBD2 (6 bases each). Trimming pared 5 bases from V and 4 bases from J, leaving 11 bases between. Germline V gives CDR1 SQVTM, CDR2 ANQGSEA. The CDR3 spans 13 residues. The CDR3 reads CSVNEGGTGELFF. As DNA, the CDR3 is TGCAGCGTTAACGAGGGGGGCACCGGGGAGCTGTTTTTT.

V and J are TRBV29-1 and TRBJ2-1; D assignment may be TRBD1 or TRBD2 (5 bases each). Trimming took off 7 bases at V and 3 bases at J, with 25 bases between the two ends. Germline V lookup: CDR1 SQVTM, CDR2 ANQGSEA. The CDR3 length is 17 residues. The CDR3 region has the DNA TGCAGCGCCAAAGGGACCACACAACCGGGCCGCTACAATGAGCAGTTCTTC. Translation gives CSAKGTTQPGRYNEQFF.

This clone has a handful of counts. This rearrangement joins TRBV4-1 to TRBJ1-1, with a weak D call TRBD1 (5 bases). Trimming stripped 1 base from V and 3 bases from J, with 12 bases between. Germline V gives CDR1 MGHRA, CDR2 YSYEKL. The CDR3 contains 15 residues. The CDR3 nucleotides read TGCGCCAGCAGCCAAGGACCAGGGAGGTACACTGAAGCTTTCTTT. Translation: CASSQGPGRYTEAFF.

Here the CDR3 DNA reads TGCGCCAGCAGCCACTTAGACAATGAGCAGTTCTTC. This codes for CASSHLDNEQFF. The chain recombines TRBV4-3 with TRBJ2-1; D remains ambiguous. This CDR3 region has 12 residues. V lost 3 bases, J lost 5 bases, and 5 bases lay in between. Germline V gives CDR1 LGHNA, CDR2 YSLEER.

This chain's CDR3 is CASSQGREETQYF. The CDR3 DNA sequence: TGTGCCAGCAGCCAGGGCAGGGAGGAGACCCAGTACTTC. The V call is TRBV11-2, the J call TRBJ2-5; D is possibly TRBD1 or TRBD2 (5 bases each). CDR1 and CDR2 from the germline V gene are SGHAT and FQNNGV. With 5 bases removed from V and 5 bases from J, the gap between germline ends came to 12 bases. The CDR3 covers 13 residues. The complete variable domain, with remaining parts taken from reference TRBV11-2 and TRBJ2-5, reads EAGVAQSPRYKIIEKRQSVAFWCNPISGHATLYWYQQILGQGPKLLIQFQNNGVVDDSQLPKDRFSAERLKGVDSTLKIQPAKLEDSAVYLCASSQGREETQYFGPGTRLLVL.

The V and J genes are TRBV10-1 and TRBJ2-2; 7 nucleotides line up with TRBD1. Per the germline V gene, CDR1 is WNHNN and CDR2 is SYGVQD (reference sequence). Trimming at V came to 2 bases and at J to 6 bases, leaving 12 bases not matched to a gene. This CDR3 is built from 17 residues. The CDR3 DNA is TGCGCCAGCAGTGAGGCGTACAGGGGACCTTTTTCCGGGGAGCTGTTTTTT. Residues: CASSEAYRGPFSGELFF.